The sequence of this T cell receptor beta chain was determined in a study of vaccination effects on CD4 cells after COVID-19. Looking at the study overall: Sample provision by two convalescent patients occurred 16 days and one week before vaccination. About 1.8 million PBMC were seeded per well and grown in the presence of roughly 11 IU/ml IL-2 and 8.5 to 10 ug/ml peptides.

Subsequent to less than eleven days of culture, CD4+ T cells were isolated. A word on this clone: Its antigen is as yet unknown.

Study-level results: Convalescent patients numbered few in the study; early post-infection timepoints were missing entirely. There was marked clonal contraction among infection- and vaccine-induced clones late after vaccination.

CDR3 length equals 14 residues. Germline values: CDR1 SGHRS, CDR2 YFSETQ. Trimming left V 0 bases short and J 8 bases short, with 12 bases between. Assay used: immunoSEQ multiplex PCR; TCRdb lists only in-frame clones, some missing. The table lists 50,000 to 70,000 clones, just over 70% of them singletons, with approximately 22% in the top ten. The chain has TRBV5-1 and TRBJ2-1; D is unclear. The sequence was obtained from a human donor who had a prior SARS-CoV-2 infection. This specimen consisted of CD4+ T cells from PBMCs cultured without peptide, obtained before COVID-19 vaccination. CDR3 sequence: CASSLALGVDEQFF. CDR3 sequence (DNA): TGCGCCAGCAGCTTGGCCCTCGGTGTAGATGAGCAGTTCTTC.